The 9 T cell receptor beta chains below were found in one sample sequenced in a study of regulatory T cells in long-lasting Graves disease. To make TCR beta libraries, researchers used iRepertoire HTBI primers and Arm-PCR of CDR3 regions. Using its own MiXCR run on the multiplex PCR reads, TCRdb lists one record per CDR3 protein. This table has 600,000 to 650,000 distinct CDR3 sequences, roughly 15% appearing once. This sample's time point: newly diagnosed GD, antithyroid drugs for less than 3 months. Making the TCR library involved RNA that had been extracted from PBMCs. The same sample was also used in a study of T cells in Graves' hyperthyroidism and ophthalmopathy.

This sample comprised peripheral blood mononuclear cells (PBMCs), obtained at new diagnosis, from a patient treated with antithyroid drugs. The receptors were sampled from a woman in her twenties or thirties with Graves disease.

A remark on this clonotype: Since a much larger clone is just one base distant, this may be a read error. This sequence joins TRBV5-1 and TRBJ1-4, with 10 bases identical to TRBD1. V dropped 3 bases and J dropped 1; count of bases not matched to a gene: 9. This CDR3 spans 18 amino acids. CDR1 is SGHRS and CDR2 is YFSETQ in the germline V gene. The CDR3 bases are TGCGCCAGCAGCTCGGGACAGGGGCTTGGTGTAACTAATGAAAAACTGTTTTTT. Translating gives CASSSGQGLGVTNEKLFF.

This sequence joins TRBV28 and TRBJ1-1; D not resolved. This CDR3 has 14 residues. Germline values: CDR1 MDHEN, CDR2 SYDVKM. Trimming cost V 6 bases and J 0 bases, with 11 bases left between them. DNA of the CDR3: TGTGCCAGCAGCCTTAACCAGCTGAACACTGAAGCTTTCTTT. Protein sequence: CASSLNQLNTEAFF. Filled out from reference TRBV28 and TRBJ1-1, the complete variable domain reads DVKVTQSSRYLVKRTGEKVFLECVQDMDHENMFWYRQDPGLGLRLIYFSYDVKMKEKGDIPEGYSVSREKKERFSLILESASTNQTSMYLCASSLNQLNTEAFFGQGTRLTVV.

This clonotype was observed at least ten times. This chain connects TRBV3-1 to TRBJ1-1; no reliable D call. Germline V gives CDR1 LGHDT, CDR2 YNNKEL (reference sequence). This CDR3 has 12 amino acids. Trimming shortened V by 4 bases and J by 5 bases, and 8 bases separated the two germline ends. The CDR3 sequence: CASSRGKTEAFF. As DNA, the CDR3 is TGTGCCAGCAGCCGTGGTAAAACTGAAGCTTTCTTT. The whole variable domain, filled in from reference TRBV3-1 and TRBJ1-1, reads DTAVSQTPKYLVTQMGNDKSIKCEQNLGHDTMYWYKQDSKKFLKIMFSYNNKELIINETVPNRFSPKSPDKAHLNLHINSLELGDSAVYFCASSRGKTEAFFGQGTRLTVV.

This clonotype was seen once. This chain links TRBV20-1 with TRBJ1-1, with TRBD1 matching 7 bases. The J segment lost 1 base and the V segment lost 3 bases, leaving 8 bases of the junction unmatched. From germline, CDR1 is DFQATT and CDR2 SNEGSKA (reference sequence). The CDR3 covers 15 residues. Here the CDR3 DNA reads TGCAGTGCTAGGTCAGGCGGGACAGCGAACACTGAAGCTTTCTTT. It yields the protein CSARSGGTANTEAFF.

This chain uses TRBV3-1 with TRBJ2-1; 9 positions agree with TRBD2. Trimming cost V 2 bases and J 4 bases; bases outside gene matches: 6. Germline V gives CDR1 LGHDT, CDR2 YNNKEL (reference sequence). The CDR3 spans 16 residues. The CDR3 nucleotides read TGTGCCAGCAGCCAACCGGCGGGAGGGCCGTACAATGAGCAGTTCTTC. Amino acid sequence: CASSQPAGGPYNEQFF.

This chain links TRBV20-1 with TRBJ2-3; a weak D match, TRBD2 (6 bases). This CDR3 is 14 amino acids long. CDR1 is DFQATT and CDR2 is SNEGSKA in the germline V gene (reference sequence). Between the trimmed V and J ends, which lost 3 bases and 0 bases, there was a span of 10 bases. CDR3 sequence (DNA): TGCAGTGCTAGTGGAGGGGCTAGCACAGATACGCAGTATTTT. Translating gives CSASGGASTDTQYF.

This clonotype showed up just a few times. The chain employs TRBV6-1 and TRBJ2-7; TRBD2 matches at 13 bases. After removal of 6 bases from V and 4 bases from J, the junction contained 12 bases not matched to a gene. This CDR3 comprises 17 residues. CDR1 is MNHNS, CDR2 SASEGT, per germline. CDR3 region: CASRTIPGLAGKYEQYF. The CDR3 DNA sequence: TGTGCCAGCAGAACTATCCCGGGACTAGCGGGAAAGTACGAGCAGTACTTC.

This clonotype was counted many times. The chain recombines TRBV19 with TRBJ1-1; D ambiguous. The CDR3 spans 13 residues. V dropped 6 bases and J dropped 1 base, with 9 bases sitting between them. The V gene's germline CDR1 is LNHDA and CDR2 SQIVND (reference sequence). The CDR3: CASRNTANTEAFF. The CDR3 nucleotides are TGTGCCAGTAGGAATACAGCGAACACTGAAGCTTTCTTT.

In the case of this clonotype: One base separates it from a far larger clone, so it is likely a read error. Likely a read error: the CDR3 ends without its conserved phenylalanine or tryptophan. This sequence joins TRBV2 and TRBJ2-7; D is unresolved. V was cut by 5 bases and J by 1 base, with 0 bases left in between. The CDR3 loop spans 10 amino acids. CDR1 SNHLY and CDR2 FYNNEI come from the germline V gene. CDR3 nucleotide sequence: TGTGCCAGCAGTTCCTACGAGCAGTACCTC. Its protein is CASSSYEQYL.